This T cell receptor beta chain was captured in a study of blood T cells in healthy people across ages. Study results and caveats: Unsorted PBMCs ruled out conclusive naive versus antigen-experienced comparison.

The CDR3 spans 16 residues. Germline values: CDR1 MNHEY, CDR2 SMNVEV (reference sequence). V was cut by 6 bases and J by 11 bases, with 28 bases left in between. Alongside a J-beta primer mix, a sample-barcoded 5' primer served in a second PCR lasting about 7 to 12 cycles. TCRdb used MiXCR to reprocess the 5' RACE reads, holding one entry per CDR3 protein. This sample has some 1.4 million distinct CDR3 sequences, with 35% to 45% found just once. In regard to this clonotype: Its antigen remains unidentified.

The specimen was blood. The sequence came from a young woman in good health. The V gene is TRBV27, the J gene TRBJ2-5; maybe TRBD2 (6 bases). CDR3 sequence: CASSRTEPRGGNEQYF. In DNA, the CDR3 is TGTGCCAGCAGCAGAACCGAACCGAGGGGCGGGAATGAGCAGTACTTC.